This T cell receptor (beta chain) appears in the sequencing data of a study of blood T cell repertoires in COVID-19. The CDR3 is 13 amino acids. Trimming pared 4 bases from V and 4 bases from J, leaving 8 bases between. The germline gives CDR1 MNHEY, CDR2 SMNVEV (reference sequence). Authors' data handling: It was from reference gene primer amplification that nucleated cell counts were estimated. TCRdb keeps only in-frame clones here, not all; method: immunoSEQ multiplex PCR. The V and J calls and clone size come from that table; D and trimming were worked out from the DNA. The sample carries fewer than 250,000 clones, 85% recorded once.

This sequence originates from a woman between 55 and 75 years old with active or convalescent COVID-19. Sequenced sample: peripheral blood. The rearrangement uses TRBV27 and TRBJ2-1; D is perhaps TRBD2 (6 bases). The CDR3 nucleotides read TGTGCCAGCAGTTCTGGGACTTACAATGAGCAGTTCTTC. The encoded protein is CASSSGTYNEQFF.